This TCR beta chain was captured by sequencing in a study of shared T cell receptors in the human thymus (dated by TCRdb to about 2021). Describing the broader study: The study examined how the human thymus generates shared, self-reactive T-cell receptor alpha chains.

The library was prepared using the immunoSEQ multiplex PCR assay. TCRdb carries this immuneACCESS record with in-frame sequences only. Its versions omit some clonotypes, under half of them owing to an unresolved V gene in the studies checked, with the rest unexplained. The sample has around 730,000 clones on record, 70% to 90% of them singletons. Of the sample, around 0.0099% is held by the ten largest clones. In the case of this clone: The antigen it recognizes is unknown. Per-base qualities were not stored, and no clone one base away is much larger.

Germline trimming amounts to 2 bases on V and 3 bases on J, with 11 as the count of junction bases outside the gene matches. CDR1 and CDR2 (MGHRA, YSYEKL) derive from the germline V gene. There are 17 amino acids in the CDR3, from cysteine to phenylalanine inclusive. The sequence is cut down to CDR3 DNA, 51 bases in frame from base 1. These sequences were also reported in another study, on human thymus T cells. The second study, in turn, reports: In Finland, the donors were immunologically healthy infants who were having open corrective cardiac surgery for congenital heart defects. The thymus tissue came from surgical resects taken out during corrective cardiac surgery. Biased V and J gene segment usage appeared to be present in both thymic and peripheral blood repertoires. Highly overlapping thymic TCR repertoires among unrelated individuals were reported in the related research. The study characterized TCR alpha and beta repertoires from seven to nine infant thymus samples and four related peripheral blood samples. Donor ages ranged from roughly 6 to 244 days, and the cohort comprised about 6 male and two female infants. Thymocytes were freed from the tissue by mechanical means and kept at -70 degrees C as pellets of roughly 9-33 million cells. A QIAsymphony instrument was used to extract genomic DNA from the frozen cell pellets. The immunoSEQ multiplex PCR assay was used to amplify the TCRB and TCRAD loci from a standardized quantity of quality-controlled genomic DNA. The amplicons covered the V(D)J region and were long enough to include the CDR3 and to identify the V and J genes. Through the commercial immunoSEQ service, the amplicons were sequenced on an Illumina platform. Primer bias and sequencing errors were corrected as previously described, and TCRAD and TCRB were defined on the basis of the IMGT database. The repertoires were analysed using immunoSEQ Analyzer 3.0 and VDJTools for basic statistics, V/J segment usage, diversity estimates, rarefaction and pairwise overlap. Diversity was estimated with Chao1, ChaoE, Efron-Thisted, Shannon and inverse Simpson indices, and also on datasets down-sampled to the smallest sample. Repertoire overlap used strict matching of CDR3 nucleotide sequence, V gene and J gene, with Jaccard-based multidimensional scaling clustering. On average, thymus samples yielded some 810,000 unique TCRB clonotypes, whereas blood samples yielded about 80,000.

This receptor was obtained from a girl less than two years old with a congenital heart defect. Donor details come from another sample of the same person, matched by shared clones. The chain is made from TRBV4-1 and TRBJ2-5; 8 of the junction bases match TRBD1. The sample taken for sequencing was thymocytes. The CDR3 corresponds to CASSQLVDRGEKETQYF. The DNA sequence is as follows: TGCGCCAGCAGCCAATTGGTAGACAGGGGCGAGAAAGAGACCCAGTACTTC.